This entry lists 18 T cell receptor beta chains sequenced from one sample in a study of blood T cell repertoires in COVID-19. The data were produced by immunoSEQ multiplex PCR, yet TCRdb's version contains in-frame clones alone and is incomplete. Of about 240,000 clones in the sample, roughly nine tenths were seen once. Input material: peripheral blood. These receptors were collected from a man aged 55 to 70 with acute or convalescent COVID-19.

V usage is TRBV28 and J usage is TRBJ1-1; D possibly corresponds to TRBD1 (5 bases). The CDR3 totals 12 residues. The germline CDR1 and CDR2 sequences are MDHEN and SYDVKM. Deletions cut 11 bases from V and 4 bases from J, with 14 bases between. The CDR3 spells CAGGAEVTEAFF. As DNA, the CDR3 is TGTGCCGGCGGGGCTGAAGTCACTGAAGCTTTCTTT.

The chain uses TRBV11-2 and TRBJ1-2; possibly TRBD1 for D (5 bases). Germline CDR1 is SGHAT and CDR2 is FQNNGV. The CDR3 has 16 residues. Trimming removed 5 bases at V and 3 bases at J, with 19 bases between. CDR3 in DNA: TGTGCCAGCAGCCACCGGGGAGGGGAAAGGCACTATGGCTACACCTTC. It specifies CASSHRGGERHYGYTF.

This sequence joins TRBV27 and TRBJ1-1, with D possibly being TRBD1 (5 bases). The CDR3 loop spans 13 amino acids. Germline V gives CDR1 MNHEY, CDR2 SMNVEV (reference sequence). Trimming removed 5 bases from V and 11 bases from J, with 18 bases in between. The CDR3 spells CASSASPASGAFF. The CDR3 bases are TGTGCCAGCAGTGCTTCACCCGCTTCAGGGGCTTTCTTT.

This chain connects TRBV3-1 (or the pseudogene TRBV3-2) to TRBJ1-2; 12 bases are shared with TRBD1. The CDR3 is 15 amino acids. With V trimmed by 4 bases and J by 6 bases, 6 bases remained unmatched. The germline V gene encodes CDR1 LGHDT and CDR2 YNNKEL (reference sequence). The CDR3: CASSPRDRGRDGYTF. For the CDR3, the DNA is TGTGCCAGCAGCCCCCGGGACAGGGGGCGAGATGGCTACACCTTC.

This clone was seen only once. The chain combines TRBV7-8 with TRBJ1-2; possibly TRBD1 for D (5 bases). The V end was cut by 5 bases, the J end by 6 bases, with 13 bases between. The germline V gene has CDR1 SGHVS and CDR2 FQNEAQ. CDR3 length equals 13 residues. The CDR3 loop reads CASSASLGHGYTF. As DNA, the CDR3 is TGTGCCAGCAGCGCGTCCCTGGGGCATGGCTACACCTTC.

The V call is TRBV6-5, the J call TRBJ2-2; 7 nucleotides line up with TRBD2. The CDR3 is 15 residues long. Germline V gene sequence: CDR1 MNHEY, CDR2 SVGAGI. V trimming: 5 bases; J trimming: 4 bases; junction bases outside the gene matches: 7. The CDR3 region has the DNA TGTGCCAGCAGTACCAGCGGGGTGGGCACCGGGGAGCTGTTTTTT. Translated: CASSTSGVGTGELFF.

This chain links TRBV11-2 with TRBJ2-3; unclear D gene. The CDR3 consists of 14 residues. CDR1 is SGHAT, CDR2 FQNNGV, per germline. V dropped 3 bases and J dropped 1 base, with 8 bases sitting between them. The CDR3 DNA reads TGTGCCAGCAGCTTTTTAGAGGGCACAGATACGCAGTATTTT. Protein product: CASSFLEGTDTQYF.

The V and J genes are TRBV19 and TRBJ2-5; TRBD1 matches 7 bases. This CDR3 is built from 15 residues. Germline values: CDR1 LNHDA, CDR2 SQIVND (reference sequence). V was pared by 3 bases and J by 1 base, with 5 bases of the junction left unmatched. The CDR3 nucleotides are TGTGCCAGTAGTATGGAGACAGGGACCCAAGAGACCCAGTACTTC. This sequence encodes CASSMETGTQETQYF.

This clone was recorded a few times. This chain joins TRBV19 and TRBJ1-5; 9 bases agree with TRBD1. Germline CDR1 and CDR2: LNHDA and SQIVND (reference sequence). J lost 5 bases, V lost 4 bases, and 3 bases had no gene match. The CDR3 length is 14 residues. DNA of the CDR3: TGTGCCAGTAGTAAGGACAGGGGCTATCAGCCCCAGCATTTT. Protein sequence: CASSKDRGYQPQHF.

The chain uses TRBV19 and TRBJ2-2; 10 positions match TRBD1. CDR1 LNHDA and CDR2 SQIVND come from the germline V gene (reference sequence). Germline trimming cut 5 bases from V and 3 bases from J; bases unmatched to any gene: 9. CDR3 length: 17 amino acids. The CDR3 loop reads CASSLKTGGVYTGELFF. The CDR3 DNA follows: TGTGCCAGTAGTCTGAAGACAGGGGGCGTATACACCGGGGAGCTGTTTTTT. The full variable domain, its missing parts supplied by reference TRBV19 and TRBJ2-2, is DGGITQSPKYLFRKEGQNVTLSCEQNLNHDAMYWYRQDPGQGLRLIYYSQIVNDFQKGDIAEGYSVSREKKESFPLTVTSAQKNPTAFYLCASSLKTGGVYTGELFFGEGSRLTVL.

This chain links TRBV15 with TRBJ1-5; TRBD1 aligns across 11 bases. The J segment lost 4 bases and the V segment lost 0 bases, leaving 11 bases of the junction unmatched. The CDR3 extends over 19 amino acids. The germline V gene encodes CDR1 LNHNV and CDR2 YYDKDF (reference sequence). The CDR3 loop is CATSRDRKGDRGKNQPQHF. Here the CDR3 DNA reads TGTGCCACCAGCAGAGATCGGAAGGGGGACAGGGGGAAAAATCAGCCCCAGCATTTT.

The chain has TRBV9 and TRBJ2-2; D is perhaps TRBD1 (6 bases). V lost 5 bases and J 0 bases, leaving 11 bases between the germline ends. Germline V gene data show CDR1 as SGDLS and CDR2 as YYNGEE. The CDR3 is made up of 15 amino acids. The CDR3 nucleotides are TGTGCCAGCAGAGAGGACAGTTCGAACACCGGGGAGCTGTTTTTT. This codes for CASREDSSNTGELFF.

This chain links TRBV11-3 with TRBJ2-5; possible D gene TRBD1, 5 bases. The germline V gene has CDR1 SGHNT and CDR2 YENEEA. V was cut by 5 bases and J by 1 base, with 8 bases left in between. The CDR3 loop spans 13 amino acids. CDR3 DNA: TGTGCCAGCAGCCCAGACAGCCAAGAGACCCAGTACTTC. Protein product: CASSPDSQETQYF.

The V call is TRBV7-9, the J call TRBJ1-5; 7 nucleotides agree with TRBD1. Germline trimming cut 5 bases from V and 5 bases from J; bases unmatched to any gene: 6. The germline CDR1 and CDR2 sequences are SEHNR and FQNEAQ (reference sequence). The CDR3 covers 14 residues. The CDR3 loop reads CASSRTGADQPQHF. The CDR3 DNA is TGTGCCAGCAGCAGAACAGGGGCCGATCAGCCCCAGCATTTT.

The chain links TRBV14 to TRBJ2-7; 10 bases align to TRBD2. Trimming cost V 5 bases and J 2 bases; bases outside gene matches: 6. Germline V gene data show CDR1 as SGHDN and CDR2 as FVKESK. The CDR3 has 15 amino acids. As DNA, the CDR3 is TGTGCCAGCAGCACCCGGACTAGCGGACCCTACGAGCAGTACTTC. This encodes CASSTRTSGPYEQYF.

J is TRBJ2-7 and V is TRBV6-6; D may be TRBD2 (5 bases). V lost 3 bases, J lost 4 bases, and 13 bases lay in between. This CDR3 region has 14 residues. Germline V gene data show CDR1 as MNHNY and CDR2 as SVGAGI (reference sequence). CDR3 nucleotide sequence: TGTGCCAGCAGTTATTCCCCGGGGATGTACGAGCAGTACTTC. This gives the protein CASSYSPGMYEQYF.

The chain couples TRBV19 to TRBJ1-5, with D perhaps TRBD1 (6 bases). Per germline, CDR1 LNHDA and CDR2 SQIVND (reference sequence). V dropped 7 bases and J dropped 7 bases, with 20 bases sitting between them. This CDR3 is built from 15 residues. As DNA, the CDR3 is TGTGCCAGTAATCCCACAGGGCCTATCGGGCAGCCCCAGCATTTT. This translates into CASNPTGPIGQPQHF. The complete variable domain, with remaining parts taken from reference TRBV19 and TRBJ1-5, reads DGGITQSPKYLFRKEGQNVTLSCEQNLNHDAMYWYRQDPGQGLRLIYYSQIVNDFQKGDIAEGYSVSREKKESFPLTVTSAQKNPTAFYLCASNPTGPIGQPQHFGDGTRLSIL.

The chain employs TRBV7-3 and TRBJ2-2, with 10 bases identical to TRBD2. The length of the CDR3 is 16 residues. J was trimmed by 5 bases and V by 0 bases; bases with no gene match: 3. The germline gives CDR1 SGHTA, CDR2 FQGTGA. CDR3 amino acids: CASSLTGSGRTGELFF. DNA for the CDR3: TGTGCCAGCAGCTTAACGGGTAGCGGGAGGACCGGGGAGCTGTTTTTT.